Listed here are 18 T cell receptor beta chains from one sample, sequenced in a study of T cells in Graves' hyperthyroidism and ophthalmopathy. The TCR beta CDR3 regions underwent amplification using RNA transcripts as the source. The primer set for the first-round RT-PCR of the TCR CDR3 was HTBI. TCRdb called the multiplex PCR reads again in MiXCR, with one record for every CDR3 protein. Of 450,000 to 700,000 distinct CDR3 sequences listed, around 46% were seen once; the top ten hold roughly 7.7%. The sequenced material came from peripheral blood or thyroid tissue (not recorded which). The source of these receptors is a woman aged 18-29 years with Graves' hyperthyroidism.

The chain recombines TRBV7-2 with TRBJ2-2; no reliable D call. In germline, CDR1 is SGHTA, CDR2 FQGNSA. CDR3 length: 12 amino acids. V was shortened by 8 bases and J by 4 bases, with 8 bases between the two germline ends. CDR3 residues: CASSPSTGELFF. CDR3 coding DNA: TGTGCCAGCTCACCATCCACCGGGGAGCTGTTTTTT.

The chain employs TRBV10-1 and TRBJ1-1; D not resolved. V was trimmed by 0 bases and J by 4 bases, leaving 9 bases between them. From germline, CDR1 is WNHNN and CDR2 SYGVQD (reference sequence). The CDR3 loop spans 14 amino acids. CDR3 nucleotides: TGCGCCAGCAGTGAGTCGGGAGTTGGCACTGAAGCTTTCTTT. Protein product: CASSESGVGTEAFF.

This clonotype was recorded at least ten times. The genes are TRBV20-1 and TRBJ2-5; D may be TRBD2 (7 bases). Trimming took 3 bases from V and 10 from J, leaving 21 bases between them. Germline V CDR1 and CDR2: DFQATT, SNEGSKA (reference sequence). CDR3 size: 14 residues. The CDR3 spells CSARGGAVWVNQYF. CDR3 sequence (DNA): TGCAGTGCTAGGGGGGGGGCGGTCTGGGTTAACCAGTACTTC.

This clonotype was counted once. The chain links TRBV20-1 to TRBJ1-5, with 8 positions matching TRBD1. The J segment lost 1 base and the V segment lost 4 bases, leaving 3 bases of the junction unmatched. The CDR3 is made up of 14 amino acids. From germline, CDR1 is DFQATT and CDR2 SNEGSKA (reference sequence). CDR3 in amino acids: CSATGQGSNQPQHF. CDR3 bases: TGCAGTGCTACCGGACAGGGAAGCAATCAGCCCCAGCATTTT.

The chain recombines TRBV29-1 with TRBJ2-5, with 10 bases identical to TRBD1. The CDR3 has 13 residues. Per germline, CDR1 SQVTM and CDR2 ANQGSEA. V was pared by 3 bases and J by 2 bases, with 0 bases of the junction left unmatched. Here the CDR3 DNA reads TGCAGCGTTGAGGACAGGGGGCAAGAGACCCAGTACTTC. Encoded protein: CSVEDRGQETQYF.

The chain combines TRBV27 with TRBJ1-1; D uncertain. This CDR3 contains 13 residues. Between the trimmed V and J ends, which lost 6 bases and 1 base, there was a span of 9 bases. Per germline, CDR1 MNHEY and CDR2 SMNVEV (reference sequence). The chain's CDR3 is CASRDQENTEAFF. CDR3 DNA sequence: TGTGCCAGCAGGGATCAGGAGAACACTGAAGCTTTCTTT.

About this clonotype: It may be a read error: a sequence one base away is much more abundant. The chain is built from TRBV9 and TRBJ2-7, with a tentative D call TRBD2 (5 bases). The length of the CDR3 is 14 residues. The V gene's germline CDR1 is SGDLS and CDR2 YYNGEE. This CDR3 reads CASSAGLESCEQYF. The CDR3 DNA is TGTGCCAGCAGCGCCGGACTGGAGTCCTGCGAGCAGTACTTC. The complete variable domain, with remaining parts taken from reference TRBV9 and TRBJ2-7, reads DSGVTQTPKHLITATGQRVTLRCSPRSGDLSVYWYQQSLDQGLQFLIQYYNGEERAKGNILERFSAQQFPDLHSELNLSSLELGDSALYFCASSAGLESCEQYFGPGTRLTVT.

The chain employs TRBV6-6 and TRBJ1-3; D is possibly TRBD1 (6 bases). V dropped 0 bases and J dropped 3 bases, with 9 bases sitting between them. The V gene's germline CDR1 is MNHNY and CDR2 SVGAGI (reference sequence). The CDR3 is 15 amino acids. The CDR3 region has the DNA TGTGCCAGCAGTTACTCAGGAGGGGGTGGAAACACCATATATTTT. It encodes CASSYSGGGGNTIYF.

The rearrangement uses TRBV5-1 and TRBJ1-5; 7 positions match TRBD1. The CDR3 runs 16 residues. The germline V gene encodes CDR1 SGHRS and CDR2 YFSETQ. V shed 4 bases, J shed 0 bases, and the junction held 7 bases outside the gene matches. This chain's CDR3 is CASSEGTAYSNQPQHF. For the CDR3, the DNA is TGCGCCAGCAGCGAAGGGACAGCCTATAGCAATCAGCCCCAGCATTTT.

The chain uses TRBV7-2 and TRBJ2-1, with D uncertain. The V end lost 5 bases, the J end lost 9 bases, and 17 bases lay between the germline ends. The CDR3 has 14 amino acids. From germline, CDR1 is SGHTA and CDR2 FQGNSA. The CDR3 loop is CASSTRRQIGEQFF. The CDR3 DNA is TGTGCCAGCAGCACCAGGCGGCAAATTGGTGAGCAGTTCTTC.

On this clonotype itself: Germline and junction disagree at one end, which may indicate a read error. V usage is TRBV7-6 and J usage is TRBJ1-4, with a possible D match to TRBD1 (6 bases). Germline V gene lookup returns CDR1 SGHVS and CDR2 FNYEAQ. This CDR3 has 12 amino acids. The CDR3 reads CAGRRTDEKLFF. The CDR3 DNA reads TGTGCCGGCAGGCGGACAGATGAAAAACTGTTTTTT.

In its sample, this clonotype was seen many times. This CDR3 is CASSLVSGVRENTEAFF. The CDR3 DNA reads as TGCGCCAGCAGCTTGGTCTCAGGAGTCAGAGAAAACACTGAAGCTTTCTTT. The chain combines TRBV5-1 with TRBJ1-1, with no clear D. Between the trimmed V and J ends, which lost 0 bases and 2 bases, there was a span of 17 bases. The CDR3 runs to 17 residues. Germline CDR1 SGHRS, CDR2 YFSETQ.

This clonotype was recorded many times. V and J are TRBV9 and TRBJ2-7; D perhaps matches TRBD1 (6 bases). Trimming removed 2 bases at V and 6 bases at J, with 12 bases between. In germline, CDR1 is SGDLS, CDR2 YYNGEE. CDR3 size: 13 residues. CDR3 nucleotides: TGTGCCAGCAGCGTGACACAGGGTTCCGAGCAGTACTTC. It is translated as CASSVTQGSEQYF.

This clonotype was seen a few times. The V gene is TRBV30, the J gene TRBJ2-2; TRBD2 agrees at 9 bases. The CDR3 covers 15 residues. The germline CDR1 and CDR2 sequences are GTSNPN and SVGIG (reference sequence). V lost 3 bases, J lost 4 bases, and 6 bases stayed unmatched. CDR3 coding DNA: TGTGCCTGGAGGGTTAGCGGGAGAACCACCGGGGAGCTGTTTTTT. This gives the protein CAWRVSGRTTGELFF.

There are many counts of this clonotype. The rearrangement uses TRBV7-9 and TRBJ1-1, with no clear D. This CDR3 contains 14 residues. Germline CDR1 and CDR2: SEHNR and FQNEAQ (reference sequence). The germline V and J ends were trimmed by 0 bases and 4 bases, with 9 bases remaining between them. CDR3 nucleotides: TGTGCCAGCAGCTTAGCCTCAGTTTCCACTGAAGCTTTCTTT. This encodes CASSLASVSTEAFF.

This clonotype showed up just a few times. The CDR3 protein is CSASAGPTDTQYF. In nucleotides, the CDR3 is TGCAGTGCTAGTGCGGGTCCCACAGATACGCAGTATTTT. The J gene is TRBJ2-3, the V gene TRBV20-1; tentative D call: TRBD2 (5 bases). Trimming cost V 3 bases and J 2 bases, with 9 bases left between them. CDR3 size: 13 residues. Germline loops: CDR1 DFQATT, CDR2 SNEGSKA (reference sequence).

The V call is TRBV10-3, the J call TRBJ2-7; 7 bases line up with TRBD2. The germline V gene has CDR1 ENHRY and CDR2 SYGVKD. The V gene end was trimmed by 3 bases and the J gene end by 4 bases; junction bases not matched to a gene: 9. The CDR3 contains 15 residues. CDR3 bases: TGTGCCATCAGTGATACGACTAGCCCCACTTACGAGCAGTACTTC. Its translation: CAISDTTSPTYEQYF.

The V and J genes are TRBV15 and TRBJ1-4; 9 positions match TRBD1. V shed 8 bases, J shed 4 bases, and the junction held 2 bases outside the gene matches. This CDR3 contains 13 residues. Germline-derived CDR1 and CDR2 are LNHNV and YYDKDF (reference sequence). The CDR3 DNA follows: TGTGCCACCGTGGGACAGGGTAATGAAAAACTGTTTTTT. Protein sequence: CATVGQGNEKLFF.